This entry describes one T cell receptor (beta chain). Trimming took 5 bases from V and 0 from J, leaving 10 bases between them. The CDR3 has 14 amino acids. The germline V gene has CDR1 SNHLY and CDR2 FYNNEI. Methods used by the authors: Scientists estimated how many nucleated cells there were by amplifying reference gene primers. Some clones are missing from TCRdb's copy, which holds only in-frame ones; the method was immunoSEQ multiplex PCR. V, J and clone size reflect that table, while D and trimming were determined from the DNA. The sample includes 200,000 to 250,000 clones, under 90% of them seen just once. These data come from a study of blood T cell repertoires in COVID-19.

The TCR comes from a woman at least 80 years old with active or convalescent COVID-19. The sample was peripheral blood. V and J are TRBV2 and TRBJ1-1, with TRBD1 as a possible D gene (6 bases). The CDR3 DNA sequence: TGTGCCAGCAGTCGACAGGCCCTGAACACTGAAGCTTTCTTT. Protein product: CASSRQALNTEAFF.